This T cell receptor (beta chain) was captured in a study of T cells in Graves' hyperthyroidism and ophthalmopathy. The junction had 12 bases not matched to a gene; V was cut back by 6 bases and J by 6 bases. CDR3 length: 16 amino acids. Germline CDR1 and CDR2: MNHEY and SVGEGT. Patients counted as stable if ophthalmopathy did not develop within 18 months. Every diagnosis used clinical symptoms, serum thyroxine and TRAb, thyroid ultrasound and orbital computed tomography. Fresh peripheral blood, around 10 ml of it, supplied the PBMCs. This clonotype was seen repeatedly, ten times or more. Regions amplified from RNA transcripts were the TCR beta CDR3 regions. The HTBI primer set drove a first-round RT-PCR of the TCR CDR3. TCRdb re-analysed the multiplex PCR reads in MiXCR, keeping a single row per CDR3 protein. The table has 460,000 or so distinct CDR3 sequences, approximately 14% seen once; the top ten hold over 15%.

Sequencing was performed on blood. The rearrangement uses TRBV6-2 or TRBV6-3 and TRBJ2-3, with 10 bases fitting TRBD2. This TCR came from a woman under 30 with Graves' hyperthyroidism. The chain's CDR3 is CASRDRPGLAFDTQYF. The DNA for the CDR3 is TGTGCCAGCAGAGACCGGCCGGGACTAGCGTTCGATACGCAGTATTTT.